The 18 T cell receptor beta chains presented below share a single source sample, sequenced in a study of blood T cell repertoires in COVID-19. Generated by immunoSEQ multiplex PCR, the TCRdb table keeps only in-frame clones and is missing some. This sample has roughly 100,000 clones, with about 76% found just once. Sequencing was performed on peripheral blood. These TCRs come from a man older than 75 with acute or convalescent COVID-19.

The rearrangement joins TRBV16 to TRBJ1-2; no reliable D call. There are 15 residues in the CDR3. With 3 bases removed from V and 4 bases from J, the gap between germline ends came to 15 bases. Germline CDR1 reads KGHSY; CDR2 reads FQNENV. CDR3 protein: CASSHPAEGAYGYTF. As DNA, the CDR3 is TGTGCCAGCAGCCATCCCGCGGAGGGCGCCTATGGCTACACCTTC.

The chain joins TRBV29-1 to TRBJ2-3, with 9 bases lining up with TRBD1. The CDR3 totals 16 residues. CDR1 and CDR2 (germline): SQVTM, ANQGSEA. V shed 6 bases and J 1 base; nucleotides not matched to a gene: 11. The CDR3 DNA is TGCAGCGTACAAGGTTTCCGGGACAGGGGCACAGATACGCAGTATTTT. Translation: CSVQGFRDRGTDTQYF.

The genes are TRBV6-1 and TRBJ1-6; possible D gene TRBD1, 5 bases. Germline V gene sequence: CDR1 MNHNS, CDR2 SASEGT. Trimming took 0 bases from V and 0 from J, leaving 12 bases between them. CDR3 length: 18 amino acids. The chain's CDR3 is CASSEAQGYSSYNSPLHF. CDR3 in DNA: TGTGCCAGCAGTGAAGCGCAGGGTTACAGCTCCTATAATTCACCCCTCCACTTT.

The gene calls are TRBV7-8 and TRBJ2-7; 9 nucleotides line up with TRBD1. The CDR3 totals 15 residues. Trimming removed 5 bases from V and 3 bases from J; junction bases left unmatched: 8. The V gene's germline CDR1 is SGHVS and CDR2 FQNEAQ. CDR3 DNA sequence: TGTGCCAGCAGCCTTTCTGGGACAGGGAACTACGAGCAGTACTTC. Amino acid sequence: CASSLSGTGNYEQYF.

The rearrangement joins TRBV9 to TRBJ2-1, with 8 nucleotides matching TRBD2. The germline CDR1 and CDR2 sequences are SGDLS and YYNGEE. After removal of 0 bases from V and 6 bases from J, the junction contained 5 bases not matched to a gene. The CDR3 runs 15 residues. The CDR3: CASSVGLTSVNEQFF. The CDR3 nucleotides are TGTGCCAGCAGCGTAGGATTGACTAGCGTCAATGAGCAGTTCTTC. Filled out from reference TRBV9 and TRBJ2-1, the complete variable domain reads DSGVTQTPKHLITATGQRVTLRCSPRSGDLSVYWYQQSLDQGLQFLIQYYNGEERAKGNILERFSAQQFPDLHSELNLSSLELGDSALYFCASSVGLTSVNEQFFGPGTRLTVL.

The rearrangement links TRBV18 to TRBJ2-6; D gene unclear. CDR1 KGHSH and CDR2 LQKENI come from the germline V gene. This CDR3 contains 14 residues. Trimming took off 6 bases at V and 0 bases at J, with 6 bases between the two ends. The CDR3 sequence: CASSRNSGANVLTF. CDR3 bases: TGTGCCAGCTCGCGGAACTCTGGGGCCAACGTCCTGACTTTC.

The CDR3 here is CASSQDRGANTEAFF. The CDR3 nucleotides read TGTGCCAGCAGCCAAGACAGGGGGGCGAACACTGAAGCTTTCTTT. The genes are TRBV14 and TRBJ1-1; 7 bases align to TRBD1. Germline V lookup: CDR1 SGHDN, CDR2 FVKESK. V dropped 0 bases and J dropped 1; count of bases not matched to a gene: 2. The CDR3 has 15 residues.

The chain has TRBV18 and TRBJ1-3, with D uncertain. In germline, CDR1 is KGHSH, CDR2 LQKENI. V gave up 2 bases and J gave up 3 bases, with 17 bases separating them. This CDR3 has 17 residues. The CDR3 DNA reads TGTGCCAGCTCACCAGTGTTGGCAGAACAGAGTGGAAACACCATATATTTT. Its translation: CASSPVLAEQSGNTIYF.

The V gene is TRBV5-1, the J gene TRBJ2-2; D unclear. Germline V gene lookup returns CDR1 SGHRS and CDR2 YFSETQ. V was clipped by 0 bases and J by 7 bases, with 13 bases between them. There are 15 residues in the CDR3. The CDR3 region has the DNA TGCGCCAGCAGCTTGGCCGTGAATTACGGCGGGGAGCTGTTTTTT. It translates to CASSLAVNYGGELFF.

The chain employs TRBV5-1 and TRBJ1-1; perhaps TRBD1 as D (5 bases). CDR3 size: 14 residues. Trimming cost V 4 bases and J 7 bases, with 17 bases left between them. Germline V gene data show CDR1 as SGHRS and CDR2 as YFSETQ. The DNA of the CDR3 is TGCGCCAGCAGCCCGCTCCAGGGACTCGGTGAAGCTTTCTTT. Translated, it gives CASSPLQGLGEAFF.

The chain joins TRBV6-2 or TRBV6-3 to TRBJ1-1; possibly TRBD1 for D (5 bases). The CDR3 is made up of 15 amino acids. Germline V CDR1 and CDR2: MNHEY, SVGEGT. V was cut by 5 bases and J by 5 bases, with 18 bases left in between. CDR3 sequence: CASSPPEFRGTEAFF. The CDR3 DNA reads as TGTGCCAGCAGTCCACCGGAATTCCGGGGGACTGAAGCTTTCTTT.

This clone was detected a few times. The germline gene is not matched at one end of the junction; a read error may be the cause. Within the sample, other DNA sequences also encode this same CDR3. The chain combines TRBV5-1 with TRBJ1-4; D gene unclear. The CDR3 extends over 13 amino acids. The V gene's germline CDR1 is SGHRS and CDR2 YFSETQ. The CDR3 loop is CASSLGANEKLFF. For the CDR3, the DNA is TGCGCCAGCAGCTTGGGGGCTAACGAAAAACTGTTTTTT.

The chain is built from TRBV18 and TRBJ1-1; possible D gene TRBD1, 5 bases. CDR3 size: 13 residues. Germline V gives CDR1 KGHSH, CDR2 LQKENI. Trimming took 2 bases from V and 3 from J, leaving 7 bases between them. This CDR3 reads CASSPETDTEAFF. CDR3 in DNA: TGTGCCAGCTCACCAGAGACAGACACTGAAGCTTTCTTT.

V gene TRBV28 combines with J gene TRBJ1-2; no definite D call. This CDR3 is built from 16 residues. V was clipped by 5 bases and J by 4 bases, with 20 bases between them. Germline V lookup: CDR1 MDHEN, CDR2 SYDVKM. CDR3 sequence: CASSPPVGGSGYGYTF. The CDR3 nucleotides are TGTGCCAGCAGTCCCCCCGTGGGAGGGTCGGGCTATGGCTACACCTTC.

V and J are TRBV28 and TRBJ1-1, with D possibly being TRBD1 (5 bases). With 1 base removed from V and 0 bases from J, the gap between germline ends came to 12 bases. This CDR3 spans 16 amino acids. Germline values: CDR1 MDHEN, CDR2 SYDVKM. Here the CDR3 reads CASSLSRFRVNTEAFF. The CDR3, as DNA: TGTGCCAGCAGTTTATCTCGTTTCAGGGTGAACACTGAAGCTTTCTTT.

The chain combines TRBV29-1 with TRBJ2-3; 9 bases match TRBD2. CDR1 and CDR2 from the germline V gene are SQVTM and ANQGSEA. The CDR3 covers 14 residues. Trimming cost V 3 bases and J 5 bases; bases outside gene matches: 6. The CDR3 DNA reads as TGCAGCGTTGATTTGGGACTAGCAGTAGATACGCAGTATTTT. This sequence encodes CSVDLGLAVDTQYF.

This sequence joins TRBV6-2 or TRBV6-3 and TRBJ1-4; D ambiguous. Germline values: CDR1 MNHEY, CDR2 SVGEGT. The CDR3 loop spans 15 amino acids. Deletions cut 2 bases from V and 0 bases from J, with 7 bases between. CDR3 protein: CASSYGGATNEKLFF. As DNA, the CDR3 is TGTGCCAGCAGTTACGGCGGAGCAACTAATGAAAAACTGTTTTTT.

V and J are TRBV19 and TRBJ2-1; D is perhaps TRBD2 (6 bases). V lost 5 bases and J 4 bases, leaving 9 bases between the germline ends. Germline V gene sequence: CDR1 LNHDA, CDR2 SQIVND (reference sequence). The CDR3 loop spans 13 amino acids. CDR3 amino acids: CASSLGSYNEQFF. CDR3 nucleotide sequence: TGTGCCAGTAGTCTCGGGAGTTACAATGAGCAGTTCTTC.